This entry is about one T cell receptor (beta chain). It has no known antigen specificity. There are no base qualities to consult, and no much larger clone falls within one base. CDR1 MNHEY and CDR2 SMNVEV are derived from the germline V gene (reference sequence). The CDR3 runs 12 amino acids, cysteine and phenylalanine included. Only CDR3 DNA is held: 36 bases, read in frame from base 1. V loses 6 bases, J loses 0 bases, and the germline ends lie 2 bases apart. The data derive from a study of T cell repertoires in cytomegalovirus infection (dated by TCRdb to the late 2010s). Context from the whole study: The HLA type of each donor mattered for the analysis, because public TCR beta signatures pointed to carriage of CMV infection along with the matching HLA type. Points the paper makes about the study in general: The ex vivo response was dominated by HLA-C-restricted CMV-specific TCR beta clonotypes, and the single most frequent clonotype in two of eight donors was supplied by these HLA-C-restricted clonotypes. In both this cohort and an independent cohort of some 350 donors, the cumulative frequency of public TCR beta family members distinguished carriers of CMV infection plus the relevant HLA type.

Instrument used: Illumina HiSeq 1500. The raw public data were reprocessed by TCRdb itself: fastp quality trimming at Q25, MiXCR clonotype calling, in-frame beta chains only. Rows matching on CDR3 protein sequence are summarized as one entry with the most common DNA and genes. A total of 200,000 to 250,000 distinct CDR3 sequences appear in this sample, roughly 6.5% of them only once. Of the sample, 5.5% to 8% is held by the ten largest clones. This receptor was identified in a human donor in good health (CMV status not recorded). Some clones in this sample may be carry-over from other donors' samples. This chain is built from TRBV27 and TRBJ1-4; no D segment can be confidently identified. Material: PBMCs. The DNA is TGTGCCAGCAGCACAACTAATGAAAAACTGTTTTTT. This encodes CASSTTNEKLFF. The full variable domain, with segments outside the CDR3 supplied by the reference TRBV27 and TRBJ1-4 proteins, appears as EAQVTQNPRYLITVTGKKLTVTCSQNMNHEYMSWYRQDPGLGLRQIYYSMNVEVTDKGDVPEGYKVSRKEKRNFPLILESPSPNQTSLYFCASSTTNEKLFFGSGTQLSVL.